Included here is one TCR beta chain sequence, with context. This sample was included in a study of T-cell reconstitution after alpha-beta-depleted transplantation in children. As it was prepared, the TCRbeta library received unique molecular identifiers. TCRdb itself ran the PCR reads through MiXCR, one entry per CDR3 protein. The sample includes about 500,000 distinct CDR3 sequences, about 30% of them seen just once. Germline-derived CDR1 and CDR2 are MNHEY and SVGAGI. This CDR3 has 14 residues. Unmatched junction bases numbered 2, after V lost 2 bases and J lost 6 bases. This chain joins TRBV6-5 and TRBJ1-5; TRBD1 aligns across 9 bases. This clonotype was sampled from a human donor who donated a stem cell graft to a child with aplastic anemia. The sequencing used PBMCs from the stem cell graft donor, collected from the stem cell graft. The CDR3 coding sequence is TGTGCCAGCAGTTACCGACAGGGGGTTCAGCCCCAGCATTTT. Protein product: CASSYRQGVQPQHF.